This T cell receptor beta chain is from a study of tissue T cells after allogeneic stem cell transplantation. Time point in this sample: mouse harvest day 7 after allogeneic transplant. Mouse grafts combined 10^7 T-cell-depleted bone marrow cells with 10^6 splenic CD5+ T cells. Trimming at V came to 1 base and at J to 1 base, leaving 0 bases not matched to a gene. Germline loops: CDR1 GKSSPN, CDR2 SITVG. This CDR3 contains 14 residues. In the case of this clone: The gene symbols are mouse symbols. The read stops 1 residue short of the end of the CDR3; the missing end is completed from the germline J gene.

Assay: immunoSEQ multiplex PCR; the TCRdb copy retains only in-frame clones and omits some. The table shows roughly 4,000 clones, with roughly 50% occurring only once. What was sequenced was lymph node tissue. The receptor comes from a female BALB/c mouse given C57BL/6 T cells with graft-versus-host disease after an allogeneic hematopoietic cell transplant. The chain carries TRBV31 and TRBJ1-4; TRBD1 aligns across 7 bases. CDR3 DNA, as far as it was read: TGTGCCTGGAGTCGGGACAGTTCCAACGAAAGATTATTT. Its translation: CAWSRDSSNERLF. The full CDR3 sequence reads CAWSRDSSNERLFF.